This note documents a single TCR beta chain sequence. Deletions cut 8 bases from V and 0 bases from J, with 17 bases between. The CDR3 is 15 amino acids. Per germline, CDR1 SGHRS and CDR2 YFSETQ. These data originate in a study of blood T cell repertoires in COVID-19. Study background: Sites across the United States, Italy and Spain contributed samples from acute and convalescent COVID-19.

Original handling: Amplification from reference gene primers served as the basis for estimated nucleated cell counts. Repertoires were generated with immunoSEQ multiplex PCR, while TCRdb's copy carries only in-frame clones and drops some. That table supplies the V and J calls and clone size; D and trimming were determined from the DNA. Of roughly 250,000 clones in the sample, roughly four fifths were seen once. The TCR sequence derives from a woman aged 55-69 years with active or convalescent COVID-19. The source material was peripheral blood. The rearrangement joins TRBV5-1 to TRBJ1-1, with a possible D match to TRBD1 (5 bases). The CDR3 spells CASMVSGTMNTEAFF. The CDR3 DNA sequence: TGCGCCAGTATGGTCAGCGGGACCATGAACACTGAAGCTTTCTTT.